Here is one T cell receptor beta chain with its context. Its antigen specificity is not known. The read falls 3 residues short of the CDR3 end, and the missing part is taken from the germline J gene. Deletion took 7 bases off V and 0 bases off J, with a span of 14 bases between the germline ends. Looking up the germline V gene (reference sequence) yields CDR1 LNHDA and CDR2 SQIVND. Inclusive of the bounding cysteine and phenylalanine, the CDR3 is 15 residues long. The 36 bases shown cover part of the CDR3, and their frame starts at base 1. This record comes from a study of T cells in women clearing cervical HPV infection (dated 2018 in TCRdb). About the investigation overall: The cases were 25 to 30 women with histologically confirmed HPV16-related CIN3 or worse, and 2 of those women had invasive cancers. Cases were matched to controls by age within five years and by the year the sample was collected. Since only a few of the women had HLA typing available, the possibility that HLA type was acting as a confounder could not be ruled out. Controls were 25 women whose single incident HPV16 infection cleared within 12 months without precancer or cancer developing. As quality controls, five blinded duplicates were added to each group, bringing the total to approximately 60 samples made up of some 50 participants and around 10 replicates. Case blood was taken at the visit when the lesion was first identified, whereas control blood was taken when infection was no longer detected. Cases had a median age of almost 35 years compared with roughly 37 for controls, and baseline characteristics showed no significant differences between the groups. For cases, a median interval of 149 days, with an interquartile range of roughly 85 to 220 days, was observed between lesion detection and blood sampling. An exploratory proof-of-principle case-control study, nested within the Guanacaste HPV Natural History Study in Costa Rica, was conducted to compare TCR repertoires across cervical HPV16 outcomes. The parent cohort enrolled 9,500 to 12,000 women aged 18 or older in Guanacaste, Costa Rica, in about 1993 to 1994 and followed the women for approximately seven years. General findings and caveats noted by the study authors: Because the number of T cells per sample was unknown, the richness differences could reflect varying T-cell content rather than repertoire biology. The cross-sectional design could not show whether associations preceded infection or resulted from it; effector/memory subsets and HPV-specific T cells were not isolated. Cases had lower TRBV6-7 relative abundance than controls (approximately 0.11% versus 0.16%; Bonferroni P = 0.0008). By combining richness with V gene abundances, random forest classifiers separated cases from controls with an estimated AUC of roughly 0.8. TCR repertoire richness was significantly higher in CIN3+ cases than in controls across sequencing depths, while evenness did not differ.

Every participant had a single incident cervical HPV16 infection, and women with prevalent HPV16 infections were excluded. Cervical HPV DNA was detected with MY09/MY11 PCR, and genotyping was done with dot-blot hybridization. Approximately 15 mL of heparinized blood was centrifuged, after which the buffy coat was aliquoted, frozen at -30 degrees C, and then stored at -80 degrees C. Genomic DNA was extracted from buffy coat specimens using QIAGEN kits. Using the immunoSEQ assay, multiplex PCR amplified TCR beta CDR3 regions from an average of about 1,300 ng of genomic DNA per sample. Primer bias was corrected in the assay by using a complete synthetic TCR repertoire to establish an amplification baseline. Amplicons were sequenced on the Illumina platform. From the authors' description of their analysis: Error correction of the sequences involved clustering with frequency ratios plus a modified nearest-neighbor algorithm, after which the sequences were analyzed in the immunoSEQ Analyzer using IMGT gene definitions. At each rarefaction depth, TCR richness and evenness were averaged over 20 rarefaction repeats, and samples with fewer sequences than the depth were excluded. V, D and J gene relative abundances were compared between groups with Wilcoxon rank sum tests, applying FDR correction. Blinded duplicates gave an intraclass correlation of around 95% for TCR richness and an average of roughly 76% across around 66 gene segments. In TCRdb, the immuneACCESS table is reduced to in-frame sequences with V and J assigned. These tables do not hold every clone; where another copy was compared, an unresolved V gene accounts for under half, and the others remain unexplained. The V and J calls and clone size were taken over from that table, and D and trimming were inferred from the DNA. The record for this sample contains tens of thousands of clones. The biggest ten clones account for 3% to 4% of the sample.

The receptor chain draws on TRBV19 and TRBJ2-3; TRBD2 is a possible D gene, resting on 6 matching bases. The sample comprised blood buffy coat. The TCR originated in a woman between 18 and 75 years old with a cervical HPV16 infection that either progressed to CIN3+ or cleared (not recorded which). CDR3 DNA (partial): TGTGCCAGTACCGGCGGGACTTTTAGCACAGATACG. This yields the protein CASTGGTFSTDT. The CDR3 reads in full as CASTGGTFSTDTQYF.